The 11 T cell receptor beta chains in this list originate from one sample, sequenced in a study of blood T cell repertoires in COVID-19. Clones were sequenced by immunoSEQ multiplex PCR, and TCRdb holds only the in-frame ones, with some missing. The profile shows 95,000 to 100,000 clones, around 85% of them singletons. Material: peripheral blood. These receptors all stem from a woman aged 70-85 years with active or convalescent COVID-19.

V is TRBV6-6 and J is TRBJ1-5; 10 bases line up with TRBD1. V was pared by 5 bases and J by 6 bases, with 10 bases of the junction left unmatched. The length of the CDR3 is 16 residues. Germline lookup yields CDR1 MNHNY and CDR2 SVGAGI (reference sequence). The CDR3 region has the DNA TGTGCCAGCAGTCCCAGGACAGGGGGGTCCAGTCAGCCCCAGCATTTT. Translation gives CASSPRTGGSSQPQHF.

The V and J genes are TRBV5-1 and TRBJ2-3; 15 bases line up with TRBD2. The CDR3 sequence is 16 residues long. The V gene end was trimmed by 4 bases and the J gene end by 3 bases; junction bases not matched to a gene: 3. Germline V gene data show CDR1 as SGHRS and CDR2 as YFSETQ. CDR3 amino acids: CASSPGTSGGTDTQYF. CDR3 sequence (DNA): TGCGCCAGCAGCCCAGGGACTAGCGGGGGGACAGATACGCAGTATTTT.

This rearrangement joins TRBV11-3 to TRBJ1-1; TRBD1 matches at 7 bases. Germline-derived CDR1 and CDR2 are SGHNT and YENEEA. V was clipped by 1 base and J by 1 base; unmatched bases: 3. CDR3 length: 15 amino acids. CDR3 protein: CASSLGQGENTEAFF. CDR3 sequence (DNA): TGTGCCAGCAGCTTAGGACAGGGTGAGAACACTGAAGCTTTCTTT.

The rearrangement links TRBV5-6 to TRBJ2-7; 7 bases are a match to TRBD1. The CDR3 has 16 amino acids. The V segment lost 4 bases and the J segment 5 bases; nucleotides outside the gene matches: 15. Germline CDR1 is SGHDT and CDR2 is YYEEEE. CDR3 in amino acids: CASSIQGRPGSNEQYF. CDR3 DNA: TGTGCCAGCAGCATACAGGGGCGGCCCGGGTCTAACGAGCAGTACTTC.

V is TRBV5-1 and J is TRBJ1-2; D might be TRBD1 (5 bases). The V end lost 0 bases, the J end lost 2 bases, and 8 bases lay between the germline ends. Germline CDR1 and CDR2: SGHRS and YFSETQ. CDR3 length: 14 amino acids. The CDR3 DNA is TGCGCCAGCAGCTTGGAACAGGCCAACTATGGCTACACCTTC. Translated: CASSLEQANYGYTF.

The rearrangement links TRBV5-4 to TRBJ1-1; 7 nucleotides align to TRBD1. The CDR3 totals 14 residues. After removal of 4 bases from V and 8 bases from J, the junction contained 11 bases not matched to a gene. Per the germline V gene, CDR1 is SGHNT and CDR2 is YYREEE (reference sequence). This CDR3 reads CASSLDRDKREAFF. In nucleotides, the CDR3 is TGTGCCAGCAGCCTCGACAGGGATAAGCGCGAAGCTTTCTTT.

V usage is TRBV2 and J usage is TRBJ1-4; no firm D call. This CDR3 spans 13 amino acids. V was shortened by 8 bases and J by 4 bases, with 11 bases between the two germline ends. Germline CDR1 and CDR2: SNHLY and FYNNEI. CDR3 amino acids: CASCSEVNEKLFF. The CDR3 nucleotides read TGTGCCAGCTGTTCGGAGGTTAATGAAAAACTGTTTTTT. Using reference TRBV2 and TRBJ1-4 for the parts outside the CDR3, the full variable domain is EPEVTQTPSHQVTQMGQEVILRCVPISNHLYFYWYRQILGQKVEFLVSFYNNEISEKSEIFDDQFSVERPDGSNFTLKIRSTKLEDSAMYFCASCSEVNEKLFFGSGTQLSVL.

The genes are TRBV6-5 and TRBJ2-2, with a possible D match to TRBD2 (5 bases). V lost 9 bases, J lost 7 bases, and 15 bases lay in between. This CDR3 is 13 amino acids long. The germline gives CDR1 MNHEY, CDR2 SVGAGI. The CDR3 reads CASQRVDRGELFF. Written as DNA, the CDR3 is TGTGCCAGTCAGAGGGTGGATCGCGGGGAGCTGTTTTTT.

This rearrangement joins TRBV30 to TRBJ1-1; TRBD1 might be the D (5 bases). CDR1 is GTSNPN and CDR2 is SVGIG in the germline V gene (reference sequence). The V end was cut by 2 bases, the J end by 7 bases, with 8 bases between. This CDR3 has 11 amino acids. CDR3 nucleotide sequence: TGTGCCTGGAGTTGGGGGGGTGAAGCTTTCTTT. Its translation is CAWSWGGEAFF.

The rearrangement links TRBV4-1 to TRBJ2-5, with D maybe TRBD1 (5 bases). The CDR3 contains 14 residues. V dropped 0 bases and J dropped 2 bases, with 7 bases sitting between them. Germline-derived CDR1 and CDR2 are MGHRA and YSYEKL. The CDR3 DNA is TGCGCCAGCAGCCAAGAAGACAGACAAGAGACCCAGTACTTC. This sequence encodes CASSQEDRQETQYF.

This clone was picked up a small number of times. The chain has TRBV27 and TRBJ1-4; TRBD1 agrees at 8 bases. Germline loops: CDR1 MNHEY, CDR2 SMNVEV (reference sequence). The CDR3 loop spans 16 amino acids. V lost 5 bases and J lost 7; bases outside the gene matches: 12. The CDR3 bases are TGTGCCAGCAGTCCCCTCCGGACAGGGCGGTCTGAAAAACTGTTTTTT. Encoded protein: CASSPLRTGRSEKLFF.